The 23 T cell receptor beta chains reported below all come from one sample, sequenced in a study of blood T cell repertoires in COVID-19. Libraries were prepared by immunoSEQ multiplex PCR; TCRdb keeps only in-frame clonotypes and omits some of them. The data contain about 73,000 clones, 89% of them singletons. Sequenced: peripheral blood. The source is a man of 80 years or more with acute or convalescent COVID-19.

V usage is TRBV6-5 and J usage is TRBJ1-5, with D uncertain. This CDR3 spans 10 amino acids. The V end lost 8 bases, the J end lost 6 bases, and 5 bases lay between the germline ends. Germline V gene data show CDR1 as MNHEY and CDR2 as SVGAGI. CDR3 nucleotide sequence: TGTGCCAGCGGGCCTCAGCCCCAGCATTTT. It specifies CASGPQPQHF.

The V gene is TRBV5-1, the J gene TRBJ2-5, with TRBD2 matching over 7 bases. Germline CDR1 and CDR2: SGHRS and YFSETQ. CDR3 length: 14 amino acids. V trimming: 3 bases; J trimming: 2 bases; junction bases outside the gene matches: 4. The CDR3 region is CASSSGLVQETQYF. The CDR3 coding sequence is TGCGCCAGCAGCTCCGGACTAGTGCAAGAGACCCAGTACTTC.

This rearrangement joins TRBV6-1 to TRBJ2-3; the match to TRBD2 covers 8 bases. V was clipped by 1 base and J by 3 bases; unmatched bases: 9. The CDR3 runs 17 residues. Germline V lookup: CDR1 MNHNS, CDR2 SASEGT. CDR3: CASSEDGAGGVTDTQYF. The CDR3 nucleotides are TGTGCCAGCAGTGAAGATGGGGCGGGGGGTGTAACAGATACGCAGTATTTT.

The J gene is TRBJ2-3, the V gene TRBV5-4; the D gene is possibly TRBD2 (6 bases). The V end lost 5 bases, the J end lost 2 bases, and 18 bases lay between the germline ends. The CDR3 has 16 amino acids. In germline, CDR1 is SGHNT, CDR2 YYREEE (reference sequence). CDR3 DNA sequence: TGTGCCAGCAGTCAAACGGCGGGAAGGGCCACAGATACGCAGTATTTT. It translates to CASSQTAGRATDTQYF.

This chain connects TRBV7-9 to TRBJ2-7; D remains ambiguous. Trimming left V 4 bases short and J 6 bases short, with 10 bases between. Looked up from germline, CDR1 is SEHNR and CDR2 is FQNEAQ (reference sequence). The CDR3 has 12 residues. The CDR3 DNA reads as TGTGCCAGCAGCTCTAGTCTTTCCGAGCAGTACTTC. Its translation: CASSSSLSEQYF.

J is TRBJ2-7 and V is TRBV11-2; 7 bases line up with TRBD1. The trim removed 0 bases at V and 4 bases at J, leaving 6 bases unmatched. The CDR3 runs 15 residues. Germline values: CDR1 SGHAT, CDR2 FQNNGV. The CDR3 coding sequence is TGTGCCAGCAGCTTAGATTTACAGGGGAGATACGAGCAGTACTTC. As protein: CASSLDLQGRYEQYF.

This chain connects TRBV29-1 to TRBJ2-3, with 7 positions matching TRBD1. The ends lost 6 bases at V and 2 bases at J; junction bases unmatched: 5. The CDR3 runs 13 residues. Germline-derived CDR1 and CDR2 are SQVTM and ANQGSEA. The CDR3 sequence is CSVTGVNTDTQYF. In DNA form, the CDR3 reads TGCAGCGTAACAGGGGTCAACACAGATACGCAGTATTTT.

CDR3 residues: CAASGGQGQPQHF. In DNA form, the CDR3 reads TGTGCCGCCTCAGGGGGCCAGGGTCAGCCCCAGCATTTT. The V gene is TRBV24-1, the J gene TRBJ1-5; TRBD1 matches 8 bases. The trim removed 12 bases at V and 6 bases at J, leaving 9 bases unmatched. Germline-derived CDR1 and CDR2 are KGHDR and SFDVKD. The CDR3 contains 13 residues.

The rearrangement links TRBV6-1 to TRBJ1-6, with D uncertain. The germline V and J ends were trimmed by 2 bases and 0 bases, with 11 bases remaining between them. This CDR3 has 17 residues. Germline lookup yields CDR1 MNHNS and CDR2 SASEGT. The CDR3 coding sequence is TGTGCCAGCAGTGAACCGAGGTCCAGCTCCTATAATTCACCCCTCCACTTT. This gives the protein CASSEPRSSSYNSPLHF.

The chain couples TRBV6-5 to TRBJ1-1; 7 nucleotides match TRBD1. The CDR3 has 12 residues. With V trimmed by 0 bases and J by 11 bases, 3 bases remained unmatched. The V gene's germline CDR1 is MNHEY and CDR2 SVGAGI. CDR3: CASSYSGGAAFF. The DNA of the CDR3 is TGTGCCAGCAGTTACTCAGGGGGCGCGGCTTTCTTT.

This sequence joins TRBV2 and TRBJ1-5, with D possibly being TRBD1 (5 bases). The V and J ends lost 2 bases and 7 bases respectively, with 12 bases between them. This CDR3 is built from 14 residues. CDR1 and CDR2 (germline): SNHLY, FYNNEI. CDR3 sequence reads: CASSEIRAPQPQHF. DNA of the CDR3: TGTGCCAGCAGTGAAATCAGGGCGCCACAGCCCCAGCATTTT.

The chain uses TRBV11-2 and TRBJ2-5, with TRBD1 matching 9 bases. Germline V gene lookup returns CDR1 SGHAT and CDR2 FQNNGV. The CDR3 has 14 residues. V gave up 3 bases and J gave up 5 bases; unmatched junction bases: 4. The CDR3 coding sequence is TGTGCCAGCAGCTTGGGACAGGGTAGGGAGACCCAGTACTTC. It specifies CASSLGQGRETQYF.

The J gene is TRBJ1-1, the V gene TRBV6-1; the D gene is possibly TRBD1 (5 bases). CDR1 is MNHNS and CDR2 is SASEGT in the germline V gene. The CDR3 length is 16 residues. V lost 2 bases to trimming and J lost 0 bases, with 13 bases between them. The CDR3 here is CASSERSAGLNTEAFF. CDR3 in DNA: TGTGCCAGCAGTGAAAGATCCGCAGGGCTGAACACTGAAGCTTTCTTT.

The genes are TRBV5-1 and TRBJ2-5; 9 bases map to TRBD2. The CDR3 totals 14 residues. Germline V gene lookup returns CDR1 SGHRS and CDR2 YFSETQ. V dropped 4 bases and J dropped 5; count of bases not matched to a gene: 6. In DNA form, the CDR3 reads TGCGCCAGCAGCGTTAGCGGGGGCCGGGAGACCCAGTACTTC. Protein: CASSVSGGRETQYF.

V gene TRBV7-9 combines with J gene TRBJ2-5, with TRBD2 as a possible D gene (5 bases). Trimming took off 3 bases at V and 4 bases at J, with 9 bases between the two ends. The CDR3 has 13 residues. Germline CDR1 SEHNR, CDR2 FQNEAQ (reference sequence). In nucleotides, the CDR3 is TGTGCCAGCAGCTTTGGCGGGCGAGAGACCCAGTACTTC. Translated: CASSFGGRETQYF.

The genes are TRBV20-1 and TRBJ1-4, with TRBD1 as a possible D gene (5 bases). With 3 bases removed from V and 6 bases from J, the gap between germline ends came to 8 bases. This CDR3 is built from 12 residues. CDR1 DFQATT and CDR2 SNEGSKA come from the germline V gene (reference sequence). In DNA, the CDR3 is TGCAGTGCTAGTGGGGCAGATGAAAAACTGTTTTTT. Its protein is CSASGADEKLFF.

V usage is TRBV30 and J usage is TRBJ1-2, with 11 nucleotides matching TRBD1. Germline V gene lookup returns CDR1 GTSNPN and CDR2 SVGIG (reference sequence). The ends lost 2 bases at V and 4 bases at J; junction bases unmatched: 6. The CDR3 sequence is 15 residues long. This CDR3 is CAWSTRGTGGYGYTF. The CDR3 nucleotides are TGTGCCTGGAGTACCCGTGGGACAGGGGGCTATGGCTACACCTTC.

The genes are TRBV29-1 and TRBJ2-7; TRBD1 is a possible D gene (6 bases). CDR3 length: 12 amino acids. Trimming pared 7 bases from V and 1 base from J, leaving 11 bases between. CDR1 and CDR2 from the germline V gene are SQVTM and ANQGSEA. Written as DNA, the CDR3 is TGCAGCGCAGGGGACACATCCTACGAGCAGTACTTC. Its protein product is CSAGDTSYEQYF.

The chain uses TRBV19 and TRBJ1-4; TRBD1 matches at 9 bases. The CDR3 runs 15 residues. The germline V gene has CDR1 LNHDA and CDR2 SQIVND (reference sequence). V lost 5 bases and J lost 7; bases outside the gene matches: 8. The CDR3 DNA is TGTGCCAGTAGTGCGACAGGGGGTCAAGGTGAAAAACTGTTTTTT. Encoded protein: CASSATGGQGEKLFF.

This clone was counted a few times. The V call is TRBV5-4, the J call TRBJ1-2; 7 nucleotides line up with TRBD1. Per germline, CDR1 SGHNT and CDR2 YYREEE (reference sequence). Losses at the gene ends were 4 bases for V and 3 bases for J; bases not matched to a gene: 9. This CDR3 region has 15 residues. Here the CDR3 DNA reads TGTGCCAGCAGCCACTCACGGCAGGGGGACTATGGCTACACCTTC. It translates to CASSHSRQGDYGYTF.

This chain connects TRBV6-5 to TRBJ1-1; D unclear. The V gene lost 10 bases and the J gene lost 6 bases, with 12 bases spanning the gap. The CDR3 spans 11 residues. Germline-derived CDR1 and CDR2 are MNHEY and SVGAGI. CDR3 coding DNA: TGTGCCACCTCCGGTTCCGCTGAAGCTTTCTTT. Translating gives CATSGSAEAFF.

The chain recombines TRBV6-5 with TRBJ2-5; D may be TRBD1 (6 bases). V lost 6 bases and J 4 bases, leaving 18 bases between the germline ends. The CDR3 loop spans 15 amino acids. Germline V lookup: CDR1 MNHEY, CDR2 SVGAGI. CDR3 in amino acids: CASSNGQLTGETQYF. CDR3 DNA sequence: TGTGCCAGCAGCAATGGACAGCTTACGGGAGAGACCCAGTACTTC.

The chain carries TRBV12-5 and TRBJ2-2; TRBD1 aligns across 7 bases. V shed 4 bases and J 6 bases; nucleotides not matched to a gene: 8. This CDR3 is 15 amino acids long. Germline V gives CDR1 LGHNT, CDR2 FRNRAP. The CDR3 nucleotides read TGTGCTAGTGGTTGGAGGACAGGAAGTTCCGGGGAGCTGTTTTTT. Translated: CASGWRTGSSGELFF.